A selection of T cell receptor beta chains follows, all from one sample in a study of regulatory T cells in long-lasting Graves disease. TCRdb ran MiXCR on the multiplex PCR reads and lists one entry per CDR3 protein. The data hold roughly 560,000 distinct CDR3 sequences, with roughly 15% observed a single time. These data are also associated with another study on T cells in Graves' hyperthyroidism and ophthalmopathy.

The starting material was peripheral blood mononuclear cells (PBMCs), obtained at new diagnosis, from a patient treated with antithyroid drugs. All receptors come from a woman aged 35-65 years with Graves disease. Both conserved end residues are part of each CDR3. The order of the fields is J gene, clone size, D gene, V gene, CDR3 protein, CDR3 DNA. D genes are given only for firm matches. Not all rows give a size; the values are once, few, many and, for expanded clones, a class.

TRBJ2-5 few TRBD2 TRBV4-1 CASSPWGSGGEETQYF TGCGCCAGCAGCCCGTGGGGTAGCGGGGGGGAAGAGACCCAGTACTTC
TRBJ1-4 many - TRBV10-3 CAISELRGIANEKLFF TGTGCCATCAGTGAGTTGAGGGGAATTGCTAATGAAAAACTGTTTTTT
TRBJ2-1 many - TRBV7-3 CASSLEAQTPYNEQFF TGTGCCAGCAGCTTAGAGGCACAGACCCCCTACAATGAGCAGTTCTTC
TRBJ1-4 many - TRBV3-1 CASSPLGEKLFF TGTGCCAGCAGCCCCCTGGGCGAAAAACTGTTTTTT
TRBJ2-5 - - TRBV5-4 CASSSSGPETQYF TGTGCCAGCAGCTCGTCCGGACCAGAGACCCAGTACTTC
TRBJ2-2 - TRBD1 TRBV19 CASSFNSDRVTGELFF TGTGCCAGTAGTTTCAACTCGGACAGGGTTACCGGGGAGCTGTTTTTT
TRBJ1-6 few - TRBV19 CASSLPGGGNSPLHF TGTGCCAGTAGCCTTCCCGGAGGTGGGAATTCACCCCTCCACTTT
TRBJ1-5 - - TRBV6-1 CASSSGDSQPQHF TGTGCCAGCAGCTCAGGGGATAGTCAGCCCCAGCATTTT
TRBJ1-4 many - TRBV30 CAWMRGSEKLFF TGTGCCTGGATGAGAGGGTCTGAAAAACTGTTTTTT
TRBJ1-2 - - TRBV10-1 CASSDAGRDYGYTF TGCGCCAGCAGTGACGCCGGACGAGACTATGGCTACACCTTC
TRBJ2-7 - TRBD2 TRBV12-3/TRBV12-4 CASLGTSGAHEQYF TGTGCCAGTCTGGGGACTAGCGGGGCTCACGAGCAGTACTTC
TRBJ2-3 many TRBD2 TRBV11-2 CASSFSGLAAHRGGQYF TGTGCCAGCAGCTTCTCGGGACTAGCGGCCCACAGGGGGGGGCAGTATTTT
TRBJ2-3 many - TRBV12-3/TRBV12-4 CASSLGGETDTQYF TGTGCCAGCAGTTTGGGGGGCGAGACAGATACGCAGTATTTT
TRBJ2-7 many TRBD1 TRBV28 CASSRQGHEQYF TGTGCCAGCAGTCGACAGGGACACGAGCAGTACTTC
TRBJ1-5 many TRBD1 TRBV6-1 CAGGPTGFSNQPQHF TGTGCCGGAGGGCCGACAGGGTTCAGCAATCAGCCCCAGCATTTT
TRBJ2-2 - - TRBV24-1 CATSDGGGGGELFF TGTGCCACCAGTGATGGGGGAGGCGGCGGGGAGCTGTTTTTT
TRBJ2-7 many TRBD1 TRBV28 CASRKTGASYEQYF TGTGCCAGCAGGAAGACAGGGGCATCCTACGAGCAGTACTTC
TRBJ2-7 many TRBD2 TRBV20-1 CSAHSGGAYEQYF TGCAGTGCACATAGCGGGGGGGCCTACGAGCAGTACTTC
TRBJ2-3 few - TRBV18 CASSQNLRGADTDTQYF TGTGCCAGCTCTCAGAATCTCAGGGGCGCGGACACAGATACGCAGTATTTT
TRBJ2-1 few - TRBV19 CASSPLATRRVYNEQFF TGTGCCAGTAGTCCTTTGGCGACCCGGAGAGTCTACAATGAGCAGTTCTTC
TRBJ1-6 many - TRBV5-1 CASSSKPSGSYNSPLHF TGCGCCAGCAGCTCCAAACCTTCGGGCTCCTATAATTCACCCCTCCACTTT
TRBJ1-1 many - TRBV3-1 CASSQELRTEAFF TGTGCCAGCAGCCAGGAACTGCGGACTGAAGCTTTCTTT
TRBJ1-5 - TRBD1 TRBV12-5 CASAKTGALGEPQHF TGTGCTAGTGCCAAGACAGGGGCCCTCGGGGAGCCCCAGCATTTT
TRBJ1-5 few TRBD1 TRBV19 CASSTDRGRGSISNQPQHF TGTGCCAGTAGTACCGACAGGGGGCGAGGATCTATTAGCAATCAGCCCCAGCATTTT
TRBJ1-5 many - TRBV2 CASQPGEDQPQHF TGTGCCAGTCAACCGGGGGAGGATCAGCCCCAGCATTTT
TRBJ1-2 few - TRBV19 CASSQPGQRTANYGYTF TGTGCCAGTAGCCAACCGGGGCAGAGGACAGCTAACTATGGCTACACCTTC
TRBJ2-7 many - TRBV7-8 CASSLAGRFYF TGTGCCAGCAGCTTAGCGGGGCGGTTTTACTTC
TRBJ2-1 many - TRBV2 CASNWTWGYNEQFF TGTGCCAGCAATTGGACCTGGGGTTACAATGAGCAGTTCTTC
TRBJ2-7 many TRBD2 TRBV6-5 CASSYLVGGNYEQYF TGTGCCAGCAGTTACTTGGTGGGGGGGAATTACGAGCAGTACTTC
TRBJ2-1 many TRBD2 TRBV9 CASSISGGDYNEQFF TGTGCCAGCAGCATTAGCGGGGGCGATTACAATGAGCAGTTCTTC
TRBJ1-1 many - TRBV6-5 CASSYGGTNTEAFF TGTGCCAGCAGTTACGGTGGGACGAACACTGAAGCTTTCTTT
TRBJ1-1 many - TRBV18 CASSPQGRNTEAFF TGTGCCAGCTCGCCACAAGGGAGAAACACTGAAGCTTTCTTT
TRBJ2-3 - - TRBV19 CASSPRDRGTSTDTQYF TGTGCCAGTAGTCCGCGGGATAGAGGCACTAGCACAGATACGCAGTATTTT